This TCR beta chain was sequenced for a study of shared clonotypes between healthy human individuals (dated by TCRdb to about 2020). At the level of the whole study: A couple of women and a few men aged 18 to 49 years were included in the cohort. Leukapheresis yielded between about 0.9 and 8.9 billion PBMCs per donor. To increase sequencing depth and limit assay-specific biases, different laboratories used diverse techniques to prepare libraries and sequence TCR repertoires. To estimate repertoire size and how much clonotype sharing occurs between individuals, the study deeply sequenced the blood TCR repertoires of several healthy adults. For each donor, three plates each were used for CD4 naive and CD4 memory, two plates were used for CD8 naive, and one plate was used for CD8 memory. The paper as a whole reports these results and caveats: Compared with non-shared clonotypes, the clonotypes found in all four sorted-subset donors had higher generation probabilities. Pairwise subsampling led to the expectation that sequencing depth would affect the degree of clonotype sharing among donors. Because the study included only a small number of donors, the genetic and exposure-history diversity represented was limited. Naive subsets generally had larger estimated clonotype richness than memory subsets. Sampling was limited to blood, and TCR repertoires in tissue likely differ from TCR repertoires in blood. Across a handful of donors, around 5.4% of naive CD4, roughly 3.5% of naive CD8, 2% to 2.5% of memory CD4, and approximately 0.4% of memory CD8 clonotypes were shared. Rarefaction of sorted-subset datasets indicated incomplete sequencing despite the large sequencing depth.

The donors were healthy, HIV-negative adults with no recently reported acute infections or vaccinations. Every donor was a Caucasian adult residing in Nashville, Tennessee, USA. CD4+ T cells were enriched by magnetic negative selection; naive cells were then positively selected on CD45RA, and the negative fraction formed the memory subset. After blood collection by leukapheresis, PBMCs were isolated using Ficoll-Histopaque density gradient centrifugation and then cryopreserved in the vapor phase of liquid nitrogen. Purity and quantity of every magnetically sorted T cell population were checked by analytical flow cytometry. Each sorted fraction had its genomic DNA isolated and then quantified by UV absorbance on a Nanodrop 2000c. Concerning this clone: It lacks a known antigen. Base quality data are lacking; no much larger clone is found one base away.

As encoded in the germline V gene, CDR1 is SGHVS while CDR2 is FQNEAQ. The CDR3 has 17 amino acids, counting the end cysteine and phenylalanine. Left in the record is the CDR3 DNA by itself, 51 bases read in frame from the first base. V loses 1 base at its end and J loses 3 bases; junction bases beyond the gene matches: 9. Using the deep immunoSEQ assay, multiplex PCR amplified TCR CDR3 regions from genomic DNA. Genomic DNA extracted from each cell subset was distributed evenly over all wells of several immunoSEQ 96-well plates, and each plate served as one replicate. For sorted subsets, roughly 200 ng of genomic DNA, equivalent to 25,000 to 35,000 T cell genomes, went into each replicate PCR. The purified libraries were quantified using a Qubit 3.0 fluorometer, sized with a Bioanalyzer 2100, and then quantified again using the KAPA Library Quantification kit. Every immunoSEQ 96-well plate was sequenced on a separate single-read 150-cycle Illumina NextSeq 550 flow cell. In the original analysis: Because the immunoSEQ output included only junctional sequences and no quality scores, the filtering could not be the same as the filtering used for full-length reads. To assign V/J genes and CDR3, sequences were annotated using PyIR, a Python wrapper for IgBLAST v1.9, with IMGT germline references. Reads were filtered out if the reads had weak V/J assignments (E-value above 1e-6), no CDR3, stop codons, out-of-frame junctions, or ambiguous translated residues. V3J clonotypes were defined as sequences sharing an identical inferred V gene, J gene, and CDR3 amino acid sequence. The percentage overlap between two repertoires was calculated by dividing the number of shared unique clonotypes by the size of the smaller repertoire. Richness of each repertoire was evaluated using RTK rarefaction, the Chao1 estimator, and Recon v2.1 estimates of unobserved clonotypes. Generation probabilities were computed with OLGA for all TCRbeta clonotypes obtained by the gDNA method from a few donors. TCRdb holds this immuneACCESS table with in-frame rearrangements only. Some clones are missing; in checked studies, unresolved V genes explain under half, and the rest has no known cause. V and J calls and clone size are those listed in that table; D and trimming were worked out from the DNA. Within this sample are around 1.4 million clones, with 98% of them counted one time only. The ten most abundant clones make up approximately 0.4% of the sample.

The clonotype comes from a man in his thirties or forties in good health. The sample was naive CD4+ T cells sorted from blood. Interpreted using the paper, the cell subset or site label stands for: CD45RA+ positively selected. Recombination linked TRBV7-8 to TRBJ2-7, and TRBD2 aligns with 10 junction nucleotides. The CDR3: CASSLDSGTSAYYEQYF. Here is the DNA: TGTGCCAGCAGCTTAGACTCCGGGACTAGCGCCTACTACGAGCAGTACTTC.